A single sample gave rise to the 27 T cell receptor beta chains below, sequenced in a study of CXCR3-negative and CXCR3-positive naive CD8 T cells. It was by 5' RACE with UMI labels that the TRB cDNA libraries were prepared. TCRdb re-called the 5' RACE reads and catalogs CDR3 proteins one per entry, DNA excluded. The specimen's table records tens of thousands of distinct CDR3 sequences. The specimen was naive CXCR3- CD8+ T cells from blood. As to subset: CD45RO-CCR7+CD27+CD95- naive CD8+ T cells lacking CXCR3 (TNR3-). The receptor source for this set is a human donor in good health. Some clones in this sample may be carry-over from other donors' samples.

The chain carries TRBV20-1 and TRBJ2-7; TCRdb returns TRBD2, unconfirmable since there is no DNA. The CDR3 has 16 residues. Germline V CDR1 and CDR2: DFQATT, SNEGSKA (reference sequence). The CDR3 reads CSARGLTGGESYEQYF.

The chain links TRBV19 to TRBJ1-1; TCRdb picks TRBD1, but there is no DNA to check that call. The germline V gene has CDR1 LNHDA and CDR2 SQIVND (reference sequence). The CDR3 is 15 amino acids. CDR3 loop: CASSIAAGGNTEAFF.

The chain carries TRBV29-1 and TRBJ2-1; the D gene TCRdb calls, TRBD2, cannot be checked with no DNA. CDR3 length: 13 amino acids. From germline, CDR1 is SQVTM and CDR2 ANQGSEA. CDR3 amino acids: CSGSGRSLNEQFF.

The chain employs TRBV12-3 or TRBV12-4 and TRBJ1-2; TCRdb selects TRBD1, and the lack of DNA leaves this call unchecked. The CDR3 sequence is 14 residues long. The CDR3 loop reads CASTRTGPSYGYTF.

The CDR3 loop is CSARERAKGIYGYTF. The chain recombines TRBV20-1 with TRBJ1-2; as DNA is missing, the TRBD1 call by TCRdb cannot be tested. The CDR3 runs 15 residues. Germline V gives CDR1 DFQATT, CDR2 SNEGSKA (reference sequence).

The V and J genes are TRBV28 and TRBJ1-1. Germline V CDR1 and CDR2: MDHEN, SYDVKM. This CDR3 has 14 amino acids. The CDR3 loop reads CASSLDLGGTEAFF.

This chain connects TRBV7-6 to TRBJ2-1; TCRdb's D call, TRBD2, is unchecked because there is no DNA. This CDR3 spans 14 amino acids. From germline, CDR1 is SGHVS and CDR2 FNYEAQ. CDR3 in amino acids: CASSALAGGNEQFF.

The chain recombines TRBV18 with TRBJ2-1. Germline V gene data show CDR1 as KGHSH and CDR2 as LQKENI. There are 18 residues in the CDR3. The CDR3 loop is CASSPPWLAASSYNEQFF.

V and J are TRBV29-1 and TRBJ2-7; TCRdb reports TRBD2, a call that lacks DNA to check it against. The germline CDR1 and CDR2 sequences are SQVTM and ANQGSEA. This CDR3 is 16 amino acids long. The CDR3 loop is CSVEVGAEGLPYEQYF.

The chain has TRBV29-1 and TRBJ2-2. Germline CDR1 reads SQVTM; CDR2 reads ANQGSEA. The CDR3 runs 12 residues. The CDR3 region is CSVELGTGELFF.

V gene TRBV7-6 combines with J gene TRBJ1-5; no DNA is available, so the TRBD1 call from TCRdb remains unchecked. There are 16 residues in the CDR3. CDR1 and CDR2 from the germline V gene are SGHVS and FNYEAQ. CDR3: CASSLDTGMSNQPQHF.

The chain recombines TRBV30 with TRBJ2-5; TCRdb's D gene call, TRBD1, goes unchecked for lack of DNA. CDR1 is GTSNPN, CDR2 SVGIG, per germline (reference sequence). This CDR3 has 14 amino acids. CDR3 loop: CAWSEGTGGETQYF. The full variable domain, in which reference TRBV30 and TRBJ2-5 provide the parts outside the CDR3, is SQTIHQWPATLVQPVGSPLSLECTVEGTSNPNLYWYRQAAGRGLQLLFYSVGIGQISSEVPQNLSASRPQDRQFILSSKKLLLSDSGFYLCAWSEGTGGETQYFGPGTRLLVL.

This chain uses TRBV6-2 or TRBV6-3 with TRBJ2-7. The CDR3 is 17 amino acids. Germline CDR1 MNHEY, CDR2 SVGEGT. The CDR3 reads CASSYSPPTGSSYEQYF.

The chain couples TRBV5-1 to TRBJ2-5; lacking DNA, the TRBD1 call made by TCRdb goes unchecked. Germline assignment: CDR1 SGHRS and CDR2 YFSETQ. The CDR3 is 14 residues long. CDR3 loop: CASSLDRVQETQYF. The whole variable domain, filled in from reference TRBV5-1 and TRBJ2-5, reads KAGVTQTPRYLIKTRGQQVTLSCSPISGHRSVSWYQQTPGQGLQFLFEYFSETQRNKGNFPGRFSGRQFSNSRSEMNVSTLELGDSALYLCASSLDRVQETQYFGPGTRLLVL.

The V and J genes are TRBV6-6 and TRBJ1-2; TCRdb designates TRBD1, a call that cannot be tested without DNA. This CDR3 region has 15 residues. The germline gives CDR1 MNHNY, CDR2 SVGAGI (reference sequence). This CDR3 is CASSYSPQGLFGYTF.

The genes are TRBV2 and TRBJ2-7. Germline V gene lookup returns CDR1 SNHLY and CDR2 FYNNEI. This CDR3 is 11 amino acids long. CDR3 residues: CASSEPYEQYF.

The chain combines TRBV20-1 with TRBJ1-2; TCRdb's D call of TRBD1 is untestable without DNA. The CDR3 sequence is 14 residues long. CDR1 and CDR2 from the germline V gene are DFQATT and SNEGSKA (reference sequence). The CDR3 sequence: CSAFPGQGVDGYTF.

V and J are TRBV20-1 and TRBJ2-7. The germline CDR1 and CDR2 sequences are DFQATT and SNEGSKA (reference sequence). This CDR3 contains 14 residues. CDR3 amino acids: CSARAGQEVYEQYF.

The CDR3 spells CSLRLAVDEQFF. The V gene is TRBV20-1, the J gene TRBJ2-1; the D gene TCRdb calls, TRBD2, cannot be checked with no DNA. CDR1 and CDR2 (germline): DFQATT, SNEGSKA (reference sequence). This CDR3 contains 12 residues.

The chain couples TRBV5-4 to TRBJ2-5. Germline-derived CDR1 and CDR2 are SGHNT and YYREEE (reference sequence). The CDR3 has 16 residues. The CDR3: CASSLGGYGNQETQYF.

This chain connects TRBV9 to TRBJ2-1; lacking DNA, the TRBD2 call made by TCRdb goes unchecked. The germline V gene has CDR1 SGDLS and CDR2 YYNGEE. The CDR3 extends over 12 amino acids. CDR3 residues: CASSGTSNEQFF.

The rearrangement links TRBV2 to TRBJ2-7; the D call of TRBD1 rests on TCRdb alone, since no DNA is present to check it. This CDR3 has 13 amino acids. Germline V gene sequence: CDR1 SNHLY, CDR2 FYNNEI. CDR3 protein: CAVQGATPHEQYF.

This chain connects TRBV28 to TRBJ2-1; TCRdb returns TRBD2, unconfirmable since there is no DNA. CDR1 is MDHEN, CDR2 SYDVKM, per germline. The CDR3 runs 16 residues. CDR3 loop: CASSLILAGGLNEQFF.

The chain couples TRBV20-1 to TRBJ2-3; TCRdb calls TRBD1, which cannot be checked without DNA. CDR3 length: 15 amino acids. Germline loops: CDR1 DFQATT, CDR2 SNEGSKA (reference sequence). CDR3 region: CSARDTEGAGDTQYF.

The genes are TRBV4-2 and TRBJ2-2; TCRdb's D call of TRBD1 is untestable without DNA. CDR1 and CDR2 (germline): LGHNA, YNFKEQ. The CDR3 length is 15 residues. CDR3 residues: CASSPRDRGTGELFF.

V usage is TRBV7-3 and J usage is TRBJ2-3; with no DNA, the TCRdb D assignment of TRBD1 cannot be verified. The CDR3 covers 14 residues. Germline values: CDR1 SGHTA, CDR2 FQGTGA. The CDR3 spells CASSSGGYADTQYF.

The chain couples TRBV20-1 to TRBJ2-7; TCRdb gives TRBD2 as the D gene, but with no DNA this cannot be confirmed. The germline CDR1 and CDR2 sequences are DFQATT and SNEGSKA (reference sequence). The CDR3 runs 14 residues. The CDR3 sequence: CSASKPGPLAEQYF.